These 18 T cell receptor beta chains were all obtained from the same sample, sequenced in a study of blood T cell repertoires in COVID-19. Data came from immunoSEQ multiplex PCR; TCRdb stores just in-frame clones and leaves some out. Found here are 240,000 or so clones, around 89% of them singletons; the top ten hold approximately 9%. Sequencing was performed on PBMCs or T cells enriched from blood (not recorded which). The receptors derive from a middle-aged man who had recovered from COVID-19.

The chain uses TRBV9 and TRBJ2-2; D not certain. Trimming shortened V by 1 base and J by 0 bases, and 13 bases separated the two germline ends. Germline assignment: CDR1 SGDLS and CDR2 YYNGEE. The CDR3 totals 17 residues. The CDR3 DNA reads TGTGCCAGCAGCGTACCAATCTTAACACCGAACACCGGGGAGCTGTTTTTT. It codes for CASSVPILTPNTGELFF.

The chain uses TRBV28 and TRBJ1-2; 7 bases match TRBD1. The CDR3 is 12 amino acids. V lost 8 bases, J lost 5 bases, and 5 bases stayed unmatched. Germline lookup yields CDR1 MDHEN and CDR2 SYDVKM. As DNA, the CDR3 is TGTGCCAGCCGGGACAGCTATTATGGCTACACCTTC. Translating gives CASRDSYYGYTF.

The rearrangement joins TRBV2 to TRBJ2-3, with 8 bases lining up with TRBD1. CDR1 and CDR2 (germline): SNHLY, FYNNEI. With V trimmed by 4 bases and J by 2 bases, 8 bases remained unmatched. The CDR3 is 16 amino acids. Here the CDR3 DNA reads TGTGCCAGCAGTGTAGGACAGGGTTACTTCACAGATACGCAGTATTTT. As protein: CASSVGQGYFTDTQYF.

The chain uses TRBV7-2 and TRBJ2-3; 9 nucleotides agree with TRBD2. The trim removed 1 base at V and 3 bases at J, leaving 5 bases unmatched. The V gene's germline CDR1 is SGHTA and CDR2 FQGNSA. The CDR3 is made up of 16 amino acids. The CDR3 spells CASSLGGGAGTDTQYF. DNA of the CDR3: TGTGCCAGCAGCTTAGGCGGGGGGGCCGGTACAGATACGCAGTATTTT.

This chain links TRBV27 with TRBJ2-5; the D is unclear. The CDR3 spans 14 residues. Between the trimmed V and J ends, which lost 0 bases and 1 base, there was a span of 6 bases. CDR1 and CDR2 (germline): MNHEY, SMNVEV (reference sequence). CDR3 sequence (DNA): TGTGCCAGCAGTTTATCGGTCAGCCAAGAGACCCAGTACTTC. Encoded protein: CASSLSVSQETQYF.

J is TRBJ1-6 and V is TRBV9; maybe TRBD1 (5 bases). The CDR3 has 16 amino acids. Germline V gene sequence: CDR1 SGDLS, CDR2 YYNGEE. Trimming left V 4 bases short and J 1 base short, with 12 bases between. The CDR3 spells CASSLTGTSYNSPLHF. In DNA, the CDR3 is TGTGCCAGCAGCCTCACGGGGACTTCCTATAATTCACCCCTCCACTTT.

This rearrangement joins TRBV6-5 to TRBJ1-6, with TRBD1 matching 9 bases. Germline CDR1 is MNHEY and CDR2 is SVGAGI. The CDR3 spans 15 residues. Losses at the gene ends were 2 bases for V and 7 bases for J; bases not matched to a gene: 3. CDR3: CASSYGTGQNSPLHF. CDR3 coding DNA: TGTGCCAGCAGTTACGGGACAGGGCAAAATTCACCCCTCCACTTT.

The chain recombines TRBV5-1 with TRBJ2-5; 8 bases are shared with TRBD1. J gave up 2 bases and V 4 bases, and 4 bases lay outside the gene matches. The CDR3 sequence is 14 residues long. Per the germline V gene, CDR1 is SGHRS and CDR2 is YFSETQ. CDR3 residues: CASSIGTGQETQYF. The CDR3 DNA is TGCGCCAGCAGCATAGGGACAGGACAAGAGACCCAGTACTTC.

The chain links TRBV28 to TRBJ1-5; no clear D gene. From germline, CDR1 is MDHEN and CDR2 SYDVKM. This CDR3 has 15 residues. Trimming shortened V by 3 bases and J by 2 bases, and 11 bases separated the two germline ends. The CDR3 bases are TGTGCCAGCAGTTTTGGTTTGCAGGGCAATCAGCCCCAGCATTTT. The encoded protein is CASSFGLQGNQPQHF.

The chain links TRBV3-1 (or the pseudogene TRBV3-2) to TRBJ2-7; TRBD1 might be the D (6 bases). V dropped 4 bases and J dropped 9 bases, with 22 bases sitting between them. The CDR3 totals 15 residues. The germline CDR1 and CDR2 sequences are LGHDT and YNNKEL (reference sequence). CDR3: CASSREEGGLTRQYF. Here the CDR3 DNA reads TGTGCCAGCAGCCGAGAAGAAGGGGGATTGACCCGGCAGTACTTC.

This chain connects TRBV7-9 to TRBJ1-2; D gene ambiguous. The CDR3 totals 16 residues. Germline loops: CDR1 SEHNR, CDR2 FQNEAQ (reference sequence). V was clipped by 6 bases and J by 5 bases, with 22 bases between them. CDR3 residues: CASRPKPTGSPYGYTF. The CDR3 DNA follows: TGTGCCAGCAGACCTAAACCAACCGGGTCACCTTATGGCTACACCTTC.

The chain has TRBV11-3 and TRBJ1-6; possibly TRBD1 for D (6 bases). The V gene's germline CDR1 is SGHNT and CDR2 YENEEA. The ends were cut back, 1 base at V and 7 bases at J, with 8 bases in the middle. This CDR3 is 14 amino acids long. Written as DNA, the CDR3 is TGTGCCAGCAGCTTAGCCCAGGGGAATTCACCCCTCCACTTT. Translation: CASSLAQGNSPLHF.

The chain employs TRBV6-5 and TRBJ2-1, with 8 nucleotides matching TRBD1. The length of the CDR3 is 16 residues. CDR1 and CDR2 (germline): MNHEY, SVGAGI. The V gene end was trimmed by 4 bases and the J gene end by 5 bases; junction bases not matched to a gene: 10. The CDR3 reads CASSSRRGRLNNEQFF. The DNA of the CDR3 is TGTGCCAGCAGTTCCCGCAGGGGGCGCTTAAACAATGAGCAGTTCTTC.

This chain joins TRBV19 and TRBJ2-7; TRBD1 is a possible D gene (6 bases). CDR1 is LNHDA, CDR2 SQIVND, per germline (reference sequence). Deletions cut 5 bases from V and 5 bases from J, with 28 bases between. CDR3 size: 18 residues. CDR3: CASSPWVTIREGQNEQYF. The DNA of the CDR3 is TGTGCCAGTAGTCCCTGGGTGACGATCAGGGAAGGACAGAACGAGCAGTACTTC.

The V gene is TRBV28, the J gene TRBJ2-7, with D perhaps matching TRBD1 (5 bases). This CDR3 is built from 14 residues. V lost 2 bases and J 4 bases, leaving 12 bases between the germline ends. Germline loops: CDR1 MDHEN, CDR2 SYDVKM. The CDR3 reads CASSLQGPRYEQYF. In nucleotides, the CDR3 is TGTGCCAGCAGTTTACAGGGCCCAAGGTACGAGCAGTACTTC.

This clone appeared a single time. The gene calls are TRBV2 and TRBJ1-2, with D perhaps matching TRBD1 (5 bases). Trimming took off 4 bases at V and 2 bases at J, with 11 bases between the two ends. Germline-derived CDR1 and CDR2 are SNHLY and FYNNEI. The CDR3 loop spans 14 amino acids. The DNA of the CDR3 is TGTGCCAGCAGTGTCCAGGCAGGGAACTATGGCTACACCTTC. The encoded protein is CASSVQAGNYGYTF.

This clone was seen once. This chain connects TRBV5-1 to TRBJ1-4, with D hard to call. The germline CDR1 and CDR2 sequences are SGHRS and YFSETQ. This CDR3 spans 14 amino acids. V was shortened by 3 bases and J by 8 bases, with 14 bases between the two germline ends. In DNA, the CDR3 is TGCGCCAGCAGCTCTAGTTTGGTCGGGGAAAAACTGTTTTTT. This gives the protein CASSSSLVGEKLFF.

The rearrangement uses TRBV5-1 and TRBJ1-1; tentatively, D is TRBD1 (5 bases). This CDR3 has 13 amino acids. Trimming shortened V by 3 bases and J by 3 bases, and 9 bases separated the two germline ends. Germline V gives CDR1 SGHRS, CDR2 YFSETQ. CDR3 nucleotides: TGCGCCAGCAGCTGGGGGGGTGACACTGAAGCTTTCTTT. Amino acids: CASSWGGDTEAFF.